This TCR beta chain was recovered during a study of spatial heterogeneity in lung cancer. The study's findings and limits: One measure, the expanded intratumoral alpha and beta TCR count, tracked tumor mutation counts. Tumor T cell coverage was estimated at about 7% for alpha and 13% for beta chains. Numbers of ubiquitous and regional expanded TCRs tracked ubiquitous and regional nonsynonymous mutation counts, respectively.

This clonotype is medium-sized within its sample. Antigen specificity is unknown. MiXCR was run by TCRdb on the 5' RACE reads, yielding one entry per CDR3 protein. The table includes 9,500 to 11,000 distinct CDR3 sequences, more than 10% detected once. The time point denotes: sample taken at primary tumor resection. This clonotype originated in a male donor with early-stage non-small cell lung cancer. This sample comprised lung tumor tissue, obtained at surgery.

CDR3 bases: TGCAGCGTAGAATCGAAAGTCCGGCCTGGGGAGCTGTTTTTT. It encodes CSVESKVRPGELFF. The V and J genes are TRBV29-1 and TRBJ2-2; D gene ambiguous. The CDR3 covers 14 residues. V shed 6 bases and J shed 8 bases, with 19 bases lying between them. Germline values: CDR1 SQVTM, CDR2 ANQGSEA.